This entry concerns a single T cell receptor (beta chain). Its antigen is undetermined. Only in-frame clones appear in the TCRdb table, and some are missing; sequencing was by immunoSEQ multiplex PCR. The sample lists under 200,000 clones; about nine tenths were seen once. The CDR3 loop spans 17 amino acids. With V trimmed by 3 bases and J by 2 bases, 7 bases remained unmatched. CDR1 and CDR2 from the germline V gene are SEHNR and FQNEAQ (reference sequence). These data are taken from a study of cytomegalovirus exposure and HLA in healthy donors. Overall study findings and caveats: Reportedly, diagnosis of cytomegalovirus status by the classifier showed high specificity and sensitivity. Testing in vitro showed a few CMV-associated chains specific for CMV antigens. Within the approximately 110 validation repertoires, first-cohort TCR clusters tended to co-occur, according to a later analysis.

Sample: PBMCs. The receptor comes from a man aged 18 to 29 in good health and CMV-seropositive. The chain joins TRBV7-9 to TRBJ2-1, with TRBD2 matching over 10 bases. CDR3 coding DNA: TGTGCCAGCAGCTTTGTGAGCGGGAGGGGAGCCTACAATGAGCAGTTCTTC. Its protein product is CASSFVSGRGAYNEQFF.